What follows are 19 T cell receptor beta chains derived from one specimen sequenced in a study of blood T cell repertoires in COVID-19. Sequencing was performed with immunoSEQ multiplex PCR; in TCRdb, only in-frame clones are kept and a portion is missing. Of approximately 180,000 clones in the sample, more than 65% were seen once. The sample consisted of PBMCs or T cells enriched from blood (not recorded which). Receptors were obtained from a woman between 50 and 59 years old with acute COVID-19.

The rearrangement joins TRBV24-1 to TRBJ1-2; 8 bases line up with TRBD1. The CDR3 totals 13 residues. The ends lost 3 bases at V and 8 bases at J; junction bases unmatched: 4. Germline lookup yields CDR1 KGHDR and CDR2 SFDVKD. The DNA of the CDR3 is TGTGCCACCAGTGATGGACAGGGCAAGGGCTACACCTTC. Its translation: CATSDGQGKGYTF.

For this clone: Other DNA sequences within the sample encode an identical CDR3. The chain uses TRBV19 and TRBJ1-1; 8 nucleotides align to TRBD1. Germline loops: CDR1 LNHDA, CDR2 SQIVND (reference sequence). Germline trimming cut 7 bases from V and 1 base from J; bases unmatched to any gene: 5. The CDR3 length is 14 residues. CDR3 amino acids: CASNLDRGNTEAFF. The CDR3 region has the DNA TGTGCCAGTAACTTAGACAGGGGGAACACTGAAGCTTTCTTT.

This chain uses TRBV7-9 with TRBJ2-3; possibly TRBD2 for D (5 bases). The V gene's germline CDR1 is SEHNR and CDR2 FQNEAQ (reference sequence). Trimming removed 6 bases from V and 3 bases from J, with 10 bases in between. The CDR3 sequence is 13 residues long. The CDR3 sequence is CASSVVATDTQYF. CDR3 nucleotides: TGTGCCAGCAGTGTCGTAGCGACAGATACGCAGTATTTT.

The rearrangement links TRBV5-1 to TRBJ1-1; no clear D. Per germline, CDR1 SGHRS and CDR2 YFSETQ. The CDR3 extends over 13 amino acids. Trimming removed 2 bases at V and 3 bases at J, with 8 bases between. For the CDR3, the DNA is TGCGCCAGCAGCTTTGGAGGCGACACTGAAGCTTTCTTT. Protein sequence: CASSFGGDTEAFF.

The V and J genes are TRBV29-1 and TRBJ1-1; possible D gene TRBD1, 6 bases. Trimming stripped 0 bases from V and 9 bases from J, with 20 bases between. Germline loops: CDR1 SQVTM, CDR2 ANQGSEA. This CDR3 spans 15 amino acids. The CDR3 sequence is CSVEDHSFEGEQAFF. CDR3 nucleotide sequence: TGCAGCGTTGAAGATCACTCCTTCGAGGGGGAGCAAGCTTTCTTT.

The CDR3: CASSLTTYNEQFF. In DNA, the CDR3 is TGTGCCAGCAGCCTCACTACGTACAATGAGCAGTTCTTC. This chain links TRBV7-6 with TRBJ2-1, with D hard to call. Germline V gene data show CDR1 as SGHVS and CDR2 as FNYEAQ. There are 13 residues in the CDR3. V was trimmed by 5 bases and J by 4 bases, leaving 9 bases between them. Full variable domain (missing parts from reference TRBV7-6 and TRBJ2-1): GAGVSQSPRYKVTKRGQDVALRCDPISGHVSLYWYRQALGQGPEFLTYFNYEAQQDKSGLPNDRFSAERPEGSISTLTIQRTEQRDSAMYRCASSLTTYNEQFFGPGTRLTVL.

The rearrangement uses TRBV19 and TRBJ1-2; 10 bases align to TRBD1. V trimming: 9 bases; J trimming: 5 bases; junction bases outside the gene matches: 6. There are 13 residues in the CDR3. The germline V gene has CDR1 LNHDA and CDR2 SQIVND (reference sequence). The CDR3 nucleotides are TGTGCCAGCGGGACAGGGGTCCAGTATGGCTACACCTTC. Encoded protein: CASGTGVQYGYTF.

This clone was seen a single time. The chain joins TRBV1 to TRBJ1-1; TRBD1 was called by the table and not checked on the DNA. TRBV1 counts as a pseudogene. The CDR3 is made up of 19 amino acids. DNA of the CDR3: TGCACCAGCAGACTGAGGACAGGGTCGCCTCCGAGAGGGGGGACTGAAGCTTTCTTT. Translated: CTSRLRTGSPPRGGTEAFF.

CDR3 sequence: CASSRGAGDTGELFF. The CDR3 DNA reads TGTGCCAGCAGTCGGGGGGCAGGTGACACCGGGGAGCTGTTTTTT. V is TRBV7-9 and J is TRBJ2-2; D may be TRBD2 (7 bases). CDR1 is SEHNR, CDR2 FQNEAQ, per germline (reference sequence). V was shortened by 6 bases and J by 3 bases, with 14 bases between the two germline ends. This CDR3 contains 15 residues.

The rearrangement joins TRBV12-3 or TRBV12-4 to TRBJ1-5, with 7 bases matching TRBD1. CDR3 length: 13 amino acids. With V trimmed by 7 bases and J by 4 bases, 4 bases remained unmatched. Written as DNA, the CDR3 is TGTGCCAGCACGGGGGACAGAAATCAGCCCCAGCATTTT. Translating it yields CASTGDRNQPQHF.

This chain links TRBV29-1 with TRBJ2-7; possibly TRBD1 for D (6 bases). The CDR3 extends over 15 amino acids. Germline assignment: CDR1 SQVTM and CDR2 ANQGSEA. The V gene lost 4 bases and the J gene lost 3 bases, with 19 bases spanning the gap. The CDR3 is CSVGHKGDGHYEQYV. The CDR3 bases are TGCAGCGTTGGCCACAAGGGGGACGGGCACTACGAGCAGTACGTC.

The chain is built from TRBV6-4 and TRBJ1-2, with 7 bases fitting TRBD1. This CDR3 comprises 15 residues. Germline CDR1 MRHNA, CDR2 SNTAGT. Germline trimming cut 2 bases from V and 7 bases from J; bases unmatched to any gene: 10. The CDR3 DNA sequence: TGTGCCAGCAGTGACACGGGACAGCGGCGCCCTGGCTACACCTTC. Translated: CASSDTGQRRPGYTF.

V is TRBV4-1 and J is TRBJ1-2; D not certain. CDR1 MGHRA and CDR2 YSYEKL come from the germline V gene. This CDR3 region has 13 residues. V was trimmed by 1 base and J by 7 bases, leaving 10 bases between them. The CDR3 DNA reads as TGCGCCAGCAGCCAAGTGGAACAGAGTGGCTACACCTTC. It yields the protein CASSQVEQSGYTF.

The chain uses TRBV6-5 and TRBJ1-5; no firm D call. The CDR3 is made up of 15 amino acids. Trimming removed 6 bases at V and 1 base at J, with 13 bases between. Germline lookup yields CDR1 MNHEY and CDR2 SVGAGI. CDR3 residues: CASRGSRESNQPQHF. The CDR3 DNA is TGTGCCAGCAGGGGATCTCGGGAGAGCAATCAGCCCCAGCATTTT.

The chain links TRBV5-1 to TRBJ1-4, with a tentative D call TRBD1 (5 bases). The germline V and J ends were trimmed by 4 bases and 5 bases, with 12 bases remaining between them. Germline CDR1 SGHRS, CDR2 YFSETQ. The CDR3 loop spans 14 amino acids. CDR3 sequence reads: CASSVDGGNEKLFF. The DNA for the CDR3 is TGCGCCAGCAGCGTGGACGGGGGGAATGAAAAACTGTTTTTT.

The chain joins TRBV28 to TRBJ1-1; 8 nucleotides agree with TRBD1. With V trimmed by 3 bases and J by 6 bases, 6 bases remained unmatched. The CDR3 is 14 residues long. From germline, CDR1 is MDHEN and CDR2 SYDVKM. The CDR3 is CASSFFDRGAEAFF. The DNA for the CDR3 is TGTGCCAGCAGTTTTTTCGACAGGGGTGCTGAAGCTTTCTTT.

The chain joins TRBV24-1 to TRBJ2-5; D is uncertain. CDR3 length: 13 residues. Germline V gene data show CDR1 as KGHDR and CDR2 as SFDVKD. V lost 10 bases, J lost 4 bases, and 15 bases lay in between. The CDR3 protein is CATSELFGETQYF. CDR3 coding DNA: TGTGCCACTTCCGAACTATTCGGAGAGACCCAGTACTTC.

V gene TRBV11-2 combines with J gene TRBJ1-2, with TRBD1 as a possible D gene (5 bases). V lost 1 base and J 0 bases, leaving 12 bases between the germline ends. Germline lookup yields CDR1 SGHAT and CDR2 FQNNGV. The CDR3 has 16 residues. This CDR3 reads CASSLGQGSSNYGYTF. The DNA for the CDR3 is TGTGCCAGCAGCTTAGGCCAGGGCTCTTCTAACTATGGCTACACCTTC.

This chain links TRBV3-1 (or the pseudogene TRBV3-2) with TRBJ1-4, with D perhaps matching TRBD1 (5 bases). Germline V CDR1 and CDR2: LGHDT, YNNKEL (reference sequence). Trimming took 3 bases from V and 14 from J, leaving 13 bases between them. This CDR3 is 12 amino acids long. The CDR3 spells CASSQGGGSLFF. The CDR3 DNA sequence: TGTGCCAGCAGCCAGGGGGGGGGAAGTCTGTTTTTT.